This T cell receptor (beta chain) was recorded in a study of blood T cells in healthy people across ages. Study results and limitations: Among T cells, TCR beta diversity per million cells dropped roughly linearly as age rose.

Using a J-beta primer mix together with a sample-barcoded 5' primer, a second PCR was run for roughly 7 to 11 cycles. Each cDNA was tagged by a template-switch adaptor containing 12 random nucleotides. Any given sample supplied a minimum of 2.5 million CDR3-containing paired-end reads. TCRdb passed the 5' RACE reads through MiXCR, listing each CDR3 protein once. The data contain about 720,000 distinct CDR3 sequences, around a fifth of them singletons. Regarding this clonotype: Its antigen is as yet unknown.

The amount of total RNA extracted per sample was at least 5 micrograms. This receptor was taken from an older man in good health. Material for sequencing was blood.

The CDR3 nucleotides are TGTGCCAGCAGTACCGGGACAGGGGGTGTCTCCCAGGCTTTCTTT. Amino acids: CASSTGTGGVSQAFF. The chain employs TRBV6-6 and TRBJ1-1; 11 bases align to TRBD1. Germline-derived CDR1 and CDR2 are MNHNY and SVGAGI (reference sequence). V trimming: 5 bases; J trimming: 11 bases; junction bases outside the gene matches: 13. This CDR3 comprises 15 residues.